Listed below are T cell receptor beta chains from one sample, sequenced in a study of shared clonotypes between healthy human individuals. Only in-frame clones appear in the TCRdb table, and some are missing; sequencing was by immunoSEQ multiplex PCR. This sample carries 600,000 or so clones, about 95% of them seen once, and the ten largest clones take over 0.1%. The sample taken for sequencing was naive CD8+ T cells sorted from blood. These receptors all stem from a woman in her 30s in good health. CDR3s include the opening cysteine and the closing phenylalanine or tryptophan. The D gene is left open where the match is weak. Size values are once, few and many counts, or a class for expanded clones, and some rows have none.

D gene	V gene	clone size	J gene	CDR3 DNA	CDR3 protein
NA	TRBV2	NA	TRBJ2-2	TGTGCCAGCATGAGGCTAGCGTCCGGGGAGCTGTTTTTT	CASMRLASGELFF
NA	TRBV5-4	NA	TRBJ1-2	TGTGCCAGCAGCCCAAAAGCCCAGGGCTTCTATGGCTACACCTTC	CASSPKAQGFYGYTF
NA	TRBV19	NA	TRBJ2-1	TGTGCCACAACGACAGCCTACAATGAGCAGTTCTTC	CATTTAYNEQFF
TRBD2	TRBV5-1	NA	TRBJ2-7	TGCGCCAGCAGCGGGAGGGCTTCCTACGAGCAGTACTTC	CASSGRASYEQYF
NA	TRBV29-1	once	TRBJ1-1	TGCAGCGTTGAAGACCCCTTCCCGGGGACTGAAGCTTTCTTT	CSVEDPFPGTEAFF
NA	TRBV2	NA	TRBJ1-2	TGTGCCAGCAGTGCGGGACGTAGCTATGGCTACACCTTC	CASSAGRSYGYTF
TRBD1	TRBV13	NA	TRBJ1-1	TGTGCCAGCAGCAGTACAGGGGGCCTGAAGTCTGAAGCTTTCTTT	CASSSTGGLKSEAFF
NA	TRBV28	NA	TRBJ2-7	TGTGCCAGCAGTTTCCATGAGCAGTACTTC	CASSFHEQYF
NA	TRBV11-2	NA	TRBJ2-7	TGTGCCAGCAGCTTAGAAAACGAGCAGTACTTC	CASSLENEQYF
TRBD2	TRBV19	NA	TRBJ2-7	TGTGCCAGTAGTCCCCCCAAGCGGGAGGGGCACTACGAGCAGTACTTC	CASSPPKREGHYEQYF
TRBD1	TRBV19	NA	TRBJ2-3	TGTGCCAGCGATCAGGGGGCTCTGGGCACAGATACGCAGTATTTT	CASDQGALGTDTQYF
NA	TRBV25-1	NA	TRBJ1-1	TGTGCCAGCAGTGAGTGGAGGGGAGGCTCCGCTGAAGCTTTCTTT	CASSEWRGGSAEAFF
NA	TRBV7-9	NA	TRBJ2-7	TGTGCCAGCAGCTTAGCCGGGCTACAGGAGCAGTACTTC	CASSLAGLQEQYF
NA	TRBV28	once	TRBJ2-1	TGTGCCAGCAGTTCGACCGGGCAGACGAATGAGCAGTTCTTC	CASSSTGQTNEQFF
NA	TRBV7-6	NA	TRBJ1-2	TGTGCCAGCAGCTTTGGGACGAACTATGGCTACACCTTC	CASSFGTNYGYTF
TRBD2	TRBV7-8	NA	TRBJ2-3	TGTGCCAGCAGCCGACTAGCGGGAGGTTCAGATACGCAGTATTTT	CASSRLAGGSDTQYF
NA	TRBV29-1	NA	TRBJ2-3	TGCAGCGTTTTTTCCCCCCCTATTGCCGATACGCAGTATTTT	CSVFSPPIADTQYF
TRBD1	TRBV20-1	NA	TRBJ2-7	TGCAGTGCTCCACAGGGGCGAGAGCAGTACTTC	CSAPQGREQYF
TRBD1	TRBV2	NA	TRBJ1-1	TGTGCCAGCAGTGACGGGACAGGGACTCCGAACACTGAAGCTTTCTTT	CASSDGTGTPNTEAFF
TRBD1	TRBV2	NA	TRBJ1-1	TGTGCCAGCGGAGGGGCAGGGGGCCTCACTGAAGCTTTCTTT	CASGGAGGLTEAFF
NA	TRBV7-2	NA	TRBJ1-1	TGTGCCAGCAGCTTCGGTCGGCCTGAAGCTTTCTTT	CASSFGRPEAFF
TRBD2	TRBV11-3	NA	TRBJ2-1	TGTGCCAGCAGCTTATATCAAGCGGGAGGGCCAATTGGTGAGCAGTTCTTC	CASSLYQAGGPIGEQFF
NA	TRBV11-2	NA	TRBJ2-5	TGTGCCAGCAGCTCCTTACTTATACACCCTACCGAAGAGACCCAGTACTTC	CASSSLLIHPTEETQYF
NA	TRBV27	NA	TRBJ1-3	TGTGCCAGCACAGATGGAAACACCATATATTTT	CASTDGNTIYF
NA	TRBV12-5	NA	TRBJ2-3	TGTGCTAGTGGTTTGGACTACACAGATACGCAGTATTTT	CASGLDYTDTQYF
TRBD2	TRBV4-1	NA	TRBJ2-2	TGCGCCAGCAGCCAAGGAACGCTAGCGGCGAACACCGGGGAGCTGTTTTTT	CASSQGTLAANTGELFF
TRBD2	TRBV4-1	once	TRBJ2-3	TGCGCCAGCAGCCAAACTAGCGGGAGTATAGATACGCAGTATTTT	CASSQTSGSIDTQYF
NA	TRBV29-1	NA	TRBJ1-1	TGCAGCGCGCTGCCGGGACACACAAACACTGAAGCTTTCTTT	CSALPGHTNTEAFF